This is a list of T cell receptor beta chains from one sample in a study of cytomegalovirus exposure and HLA in healthy donors. Measured with immunoSEQ multiplex PCR; TCRdb has only the in-frame clones, and not every one. The sample has 150,000 to 200,000 clones; about four fifths are singletons. The sequenced sample consisted of PBMCs. All receptors come from a middle-aged woman in good health and CMV-seronegative. Both conserved end residues are part of each CDR3. D genes are given only for firm matches. Size values are once, few and many counts, or a class for expanded clones, and some rows have none.

V	size	J	D	DNA	CDR3
TRBV5-1	NA	TRBJ2-3	TRBD2	TGCGCCAGCAGCTTGGGGGCTAGCGGGAACACAGATACGCAGTATTTT	CASSLGASGNTDTQYF
TRBV29-1	once	TRBJ1-2	TRBD1	TGCAGCGTCGGCCATGGACCGGACAGGGAGGTCACCTTC	CSVGHGPDREVTF
TRBV5-1	once	TRBJ1-1	TRBD1	TGCGCCAGCAGCACAACAGGGGGCGAAACTGAAGCTTTCTTT	CASSTTGGETEAFF
TRBV7-2	NA	TRBJ2-2	NA	TGTGCCAGCAGCTTAAAACAGGGAAGCACCGGGGAGCTGTTTTTT	CASSLKQGSTGELFF
TRBV7-2	NA	TRBJ2-3	NA	TGTGCCAGCAGCTTAGGGAGACAGACAGATACGCAGTATTTT	CASSLGRQTDTQYF
TRBV19	NA	TRBJ1-4	TRBD1	TGTGCCAGTAGTACCCCGACAGGGAAACTGTTTTTT	CASSTPTGKLFF
TRBV7-3	NA	TRBJ2-1	NA	TGTGCCAGCAGCACGATGGGGCTTGGGGAGCAGTTCTTC	CASSTMGLGEQFF
TRBV5-4	NA	TRBJ1-2	TRBD1	TGTGCCAGCAGCTCATGGACAGGCGTTGGCTACACCTTC	CASSSWTGVGYTF
TRBV5-1	NA	TRBJ2-7	TRBD1	TGCGCCAGCAGCTGGGGACAGGGGAATAACGAGCAGTACTTC	CASSWGQGNNEQYF
TRBV4-1	once	TRBJ1-1	TRBD1	TGCGCCAGCACCTCGGGACGGAACAGGGGAAGGAACACTGAAGCTTTCTTT	CASTSGRNRGRNTEAFF
TRBV30	NA	TRBJ2-3	TRBD2	TGTGCCTGGAGTGGACTAGCGGGAGGCCCTAACACAGATACGCAGTATTTT	CAWSGLAGGPNTDTQYF
TRBV2	NA	TRBJ1-5	NA	TGTGCCAGCAGTGACAGGGCGATAAATAGCAATCAGCCCCAGCATTTT	CASSDRAINSNQPQHF
TRBV5-6	NA	TRBJ1-1	NA	TGTGCCAGCAGCCGACCCAGCGGGAACACTGAAGCTTTCTTT	CASSRPSGNTEAFF
TRBV9	NA	TRBJ1-1	TRBD1	TGTGCCAGCAGCGTAGGCCGGGACAGCTTGAACACTGAAGCTTTCTTT	CASSVGRDSLNTEAFF
TRBV11-2	NA	TRBJ1-1	NA	TGTGCCAGCAGCTTATGGGGGGGAGAAGCTTTCTTT	CASSLWGGEAFF
TRBV6-1	once	TRBJ1-5	TRBD1	TGTGCCAGCGCCCAGACAGGGTTTGATGGGCAGCCCCAGCATTTT	CASAQTGFDGQPQHF
TRBV7-8	once	TRBJ2-1	NA	TGTGCCAGCAGCTTGATCGCGTCCCACCAGTTCTTC	CASSLIASHQFF
TRBV6-6	NA	TRBJ1-1	NA	TGTGCCAGCAGTTACGGGGGACTAAGTGAAGCTTTCTTT	CASSYGGLSEAFF
TRBV11-2	NA	TRBJ2-5	NA	TGTGCCAGCAGCCTAGAGACCCAGTACTTC	CASSLETQYF
TRBV15	NA	TRBJ2-2	NA	TGTGCCACCAGCAGAGATCTGTTTAACGTGGGCTGGGTCGGGGAGCTGTTTTTT	CATSRDLFNVGWVGELFF